This T cell receptor beta chain comes out of a study of T cell changes during pregnancy in multiple sclerosis. The assay was immunoSEQ multiplex PCR, and TCRdb's table has in-frame clones only and misses some. Altogether around 50,000 clones are present, more than 85% being singletons, with the ten largest covering less than 6.5%. This CDR3 is built from 16 residues. The V and J ends lost 3 bases and 4 bases respectively, with 16 bases between them. Germline V gives CDR1 LNHDA, CDR2 SQIVND (reference sequence). The rearrangement uses TRBV19 and TRBJ2-1; D perhaps matches TRBD1 (6 bases). The input for sequencing was CD8+ T cells from peripheral blood mononuclear cells, taken in the first trimester of pregnancy. This receptor was identified in a female donor with multiple sclerosis, enrolled in a pregnancy study. The CDR3 loop reads CASSIGTGSSYNEQFF. The CDR3 DNA reads as TGTGCCAGTAGTATCGGAACAGGGTCATCATACAATGAGCAGTTCTTC. Full variable domain (rest looked up from reference TRBV19 and TRBJ2-1): DGGITQSPKYLFRKEGQNVTLSCEQNLNHDAMYWYRQDPGQGLRLIYYSQIVNDFQKGDIAEGYSVSREKKESFPLTVTSAQKNPTAFYLCASSIGTGSSYNEQFFGPGTRLTVL.